A selection of T cell receptor beta chains follows, all from one sample in a study of control samples from healthy donors and cancer patients. The method was immunoSEQ multiplex PCR; TCRdb's version includes in-frame clones alone and lacks a portion of them. The sample yields 25,000 to 35,000 clones, roughly 91% seen once. The sample comprised PBMCs. These receptors were collected from a man in his fifties or sixties with lung cancer. CDR3s include the opening cysteine and the closing phenylalanine or tryptophan. D genes are given only for firm matches. Clone size is stated in some rows and not others, as once, few, many or a class when expanded.

clone_size d_call j_call cdr3_length v_call cdr3_aa cdr3_nt
few NA TRBJ2-3 15 TRBV4-1 CASSQVSGSTDTQYF TGCGCCAGCAGCCAAGTATCCGGGAGCACAGATACGCAGTATTTT
NA TRBD2 TRBJ2-7 15 TRBV6-2/TRBV6-3 CASSNPSSGVYEQYF TGTGCCAGCAGCAACCCGAGTAGCGGGGTCTACGAGCAGTACTTC
NA TRBD1 TRBJ2-3 16 TRBV10-3 CAISEILGQGTDTQYF TGTGCCATCAGTGAGATTCTGGGACAGGGCACAGATACGCAGTATTTT
NA NA TRBJ2-2 13 TRBV12-3/TRBV12-4 CASSLPVAGELFF TGTGCCAGCAGTTTGCCTGTGGCCGGGGAGCTGTTTTTT
NA NA TRBJ1-1 15 TRBV7-9 CASSFAGVGNTEAFF TGTGCCAGCAGCTTTGCGGGGGTGGGGAACACTGAAGCTTTCTTT
NA TRBD1 TRBJ2-7 15 TRBV28 CASRTTGIISYEQYF TGTGCCAGCAGAACGACAGGGATTATCTCCTACGAGCAGTACTTC
NA TRBD1 TRBJ1-6 17 TRBV10-3 CAISGTGGRSYNSPLHF TGTGCCATCAGTGGCACAGGGGGCCGTTCCTATAATTCACCCCTCCACTTT
NA NA TRBJ2-1 15 TRBV10-2 CASSWGGAQNNEQFF TGCGCCAGCAGTTGGGGGGGGGCACAGAACAATGAGCAGTTCTTC
NA NA TRBJ1-1 12 TRBV29-1 CSVEWAARPAFF TGCAGCGTTGAGTGGGCAGCCCGCCCAGCTTTCTTT
NA TRBD1 TRBJ2-7 16 TRBV6-1 CASSDRTGGASSEQYF TGTGCCAGCAGTGACCGGACAGGGGGCGCCTCCTCCGAGCAGTACTTC
once TRBD1 TRBJ2-7 15 TRBV7-9 CASSHTGTGPHEQYF TGTGCCAGCAGCCATACCGGGACAGGACCCCACGAGCAGTACTTC
NA NA TRBJ1-1 12 TRBV23-1 CASSQSSEEAFF TGCGCCAGCAGTCAATCGTCGGAGGAAGCTTTCTTT
NA NA TRBJ2-5 11 TRBV5-6 CASSFAETQYF TGTGCCAGCAGCTTCGCGGAGACCCAGTACTTC
once NA TRBJ2-3 15 TRBV6-5 CASSYSPRGSDTQYF TGTGCCAGCAGTTATAGCCCCAGGGGTTCAGATACGCAGTATTTT
NA NA TRBJ2-5 12 TRBV6-6 CASSQQGETQYF TGTGCCAGCAGTCAGCAGGGTGAGACCCAGTACTTC
NA NA TRBJ2-7 12 TRBV7-9 CASSYTGFEQYF TGTGCCAGCAGTTATACAGGTTTCGAGCAGTACTTC
few NA TRBJ2-1 13 TRBV4-3 CASSQDMAREQFF TGCGCCAGCAGCCAAGATATGGCTCGTGAGCAGTTCTTC
NA NA TRBJ2-6 14 TRBV30 CAWSVRGRANVLTF TGTGCCTGGAGTGTCAGGGGACGGGCCAACGTCCTGACTTTC
NA TRBD1 TRBJ2-3 16 TRBV6-4 CASSDQTGGGTDTQYF TGTGCCAGCAGTGACCAGACAGGGGGCGGCACAGATACGCAGTATTTT
NA NA TRBJ1-2 12 TRBV5-6 CASSSGEGGYTF TGTGCCAGCAGCTCAGGAGAGGGGGGATACACCTTC
NA TRBD1 TRBJ2-7 14 TRBV6-6 CASRPGQGTYEQYF TGTGCCAGCAGACCGGGACAGGGGACCTACGAGCAGTACTTC
NA TRBD1 TRBJ2-2 16 TRBV19 CASTEPGTGVTGELFF TGTGCCAGCACAGAACCCGGGACAGGGGTGACCGGGGAGCTGTTTTTT
NA TRBD1 TRBJ2-7 15 TRBV5-1 CASSLGGTGSGEQYF TGCGCCAGCAGCTTGGGCGGGACAGGGTCGGGAGAGCAGTACTTC
NA TRBD2 TRBJ2-1 14 TRBV14 CASSQQAGDNEQFF TGTGCCAGCAGCCAACAAGCGGGGGACAATGAGCAGTTCTTC
NA NA TRBJ1-3 18 TRBV19 CASSIYSGTKISGNTIYF TGTGCCAGTAGTATTTATAGTGGGACCAAGATCTCTGGAAACACCATATATTTT
NA TRBD2 TRBJ2-5 16 TRBV5-1 CASSLGAGEVQETQYF TGCGCCAGCAGCTTGGGGGCGGGGGAAGTACAAGAGACCCAGTACTTC
NA TRBD1 TRBJ2-1 17 TRBV6-2/TRBV6-3 CASSYRKPGQGASEQFF TGTGCCAGCAGTTACCGTAAACCGGGACAGGGGGCTTCTGAGCAGTTCTTC
NA NA TRBJ1-4 16 TRBV10-3 CAISEGQAATNEKLFF TGTGCCATCAGTGAAGGGCAGGCTGCAACTAATGAAAAACTGTTTTTT
once NA TRBJ1-1 14 TRBV6-1 CASSEPGLGTEAFF TGTGCCAGCAGTGAACCAGGGTTGGGCACTGAAGCTTTCTTT